The present T cell receptor (beta chain) was sequenced within a study of Tregs in tolerant kidney transplant recipients. General observations from the study: Validation in larger populations is needed because few patients were studied. Tregs expanded with activated donor B cells seemed most donor-specific. No direct test of biological reproducibility was done here.

Comments on this clone: The antigen remains undetermined.

CDR3 length equals 14 residues. The V end was cut by 10 bases, the J end by 0 bases, with 15 bases between. Germline V CDR1 and CDR2: LNHDA, SQIVND (reference sequence). The table came from immunoSEQ multiplex PCR; TCRdb's copy has only in-frame clones and leaves some out. The sample lists under 100,000 clones; 90% to 95% were seen once. Unstimulated Tregs (CD4+CD25+CD127-) and CD4+CD25- non-Tregs were sorted from PBMCs. Sequenced input: CD8+ T cells from blood. This receptor was taken from a human donor in good health. The chain joins TRBV19 to TRBJ1-1, with D hard to call. The DNA of the CDR3 is TGTGCCACCGGTCCGCTGCTCCTGAACACTGAAGCTTTCTTT. This gives the protein CATGPLLLNTEAFF.